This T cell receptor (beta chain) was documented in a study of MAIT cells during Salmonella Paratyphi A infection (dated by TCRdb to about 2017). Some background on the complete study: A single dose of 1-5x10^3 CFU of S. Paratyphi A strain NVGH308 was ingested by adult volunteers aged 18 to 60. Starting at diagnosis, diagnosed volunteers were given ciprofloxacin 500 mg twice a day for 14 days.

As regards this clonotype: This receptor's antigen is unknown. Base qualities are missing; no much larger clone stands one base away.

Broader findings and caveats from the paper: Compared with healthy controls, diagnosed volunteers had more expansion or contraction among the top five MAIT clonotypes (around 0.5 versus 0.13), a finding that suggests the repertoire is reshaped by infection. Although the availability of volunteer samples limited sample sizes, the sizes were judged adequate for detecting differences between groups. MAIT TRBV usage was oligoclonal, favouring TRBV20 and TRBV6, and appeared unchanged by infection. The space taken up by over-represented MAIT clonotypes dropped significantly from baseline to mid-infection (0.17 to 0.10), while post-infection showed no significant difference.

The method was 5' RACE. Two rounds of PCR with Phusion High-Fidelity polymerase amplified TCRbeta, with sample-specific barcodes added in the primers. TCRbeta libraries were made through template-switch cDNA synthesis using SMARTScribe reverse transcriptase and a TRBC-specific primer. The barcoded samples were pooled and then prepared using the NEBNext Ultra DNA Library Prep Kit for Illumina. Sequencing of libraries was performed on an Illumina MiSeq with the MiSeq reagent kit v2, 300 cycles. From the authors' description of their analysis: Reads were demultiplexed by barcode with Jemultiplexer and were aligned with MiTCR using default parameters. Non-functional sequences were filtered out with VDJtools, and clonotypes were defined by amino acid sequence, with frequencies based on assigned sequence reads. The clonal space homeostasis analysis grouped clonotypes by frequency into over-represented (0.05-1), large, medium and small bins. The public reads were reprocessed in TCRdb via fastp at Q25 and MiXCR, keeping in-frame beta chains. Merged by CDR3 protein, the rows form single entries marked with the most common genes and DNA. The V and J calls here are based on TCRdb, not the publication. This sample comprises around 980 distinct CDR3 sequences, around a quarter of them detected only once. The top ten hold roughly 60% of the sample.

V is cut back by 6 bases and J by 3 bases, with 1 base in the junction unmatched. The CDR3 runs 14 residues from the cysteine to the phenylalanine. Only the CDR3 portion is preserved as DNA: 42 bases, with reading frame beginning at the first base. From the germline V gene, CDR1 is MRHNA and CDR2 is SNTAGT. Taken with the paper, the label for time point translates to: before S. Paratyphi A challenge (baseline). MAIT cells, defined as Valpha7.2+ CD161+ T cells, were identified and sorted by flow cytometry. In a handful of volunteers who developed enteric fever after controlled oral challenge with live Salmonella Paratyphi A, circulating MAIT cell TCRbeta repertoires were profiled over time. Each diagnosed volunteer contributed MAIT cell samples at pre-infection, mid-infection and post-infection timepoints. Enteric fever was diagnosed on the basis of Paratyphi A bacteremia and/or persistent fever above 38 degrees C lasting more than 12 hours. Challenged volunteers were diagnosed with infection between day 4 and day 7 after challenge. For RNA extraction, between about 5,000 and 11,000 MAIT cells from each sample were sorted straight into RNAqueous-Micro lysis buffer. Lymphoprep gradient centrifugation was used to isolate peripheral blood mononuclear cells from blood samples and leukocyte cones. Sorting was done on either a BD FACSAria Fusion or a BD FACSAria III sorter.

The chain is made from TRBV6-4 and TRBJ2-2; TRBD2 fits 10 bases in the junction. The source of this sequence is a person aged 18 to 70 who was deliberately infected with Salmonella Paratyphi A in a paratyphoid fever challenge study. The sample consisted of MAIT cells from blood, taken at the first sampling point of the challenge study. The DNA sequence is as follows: TGTGCCAGCAGCAGCGGGAGGGACACCGGGGAGCTGTTTTTT. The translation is CASSSGRDTGELFF.